Each of the 30 T cell receptor beta chains below was sequenced from the same sample in a study of blood T cells in healthy people across ages. PCR was performed a second time for about 7 to 11 cycles using a sample-barcoded 5' primer and a J-beta primer mix. In TCRdb, the 5' RACE reads were re-called with MiXCR into one record per CDR3 protein. The sample has roughly 830,000 distinct CDR3 sequences; 62% are singletons. Source material: blood. Source of these receptors: a man aged 30 to 45 in good health.

The chain employs TRBV7-9 and TRBJ2-7; D not resolved. CDR1 and CDR2 (germline): SEHNR, FQNEAQ (reference sequence). V lost 3 bases to trimming and J lost 2 bases, with 5 bases between them. The CDR3 runs to 12 residues. CDR3 residues: CASSLPAYEQYF. Written as DNA, the CDR3 is TGTGCCAGCAGCTTGCCGGCCTACGAGCAGTACTTC. Together with reference TRBV7-9 and TRBJ2-7, the CDR3 gives the full variable domain: DTGVSQNPRHKITKRGQNVTFRCDPISEHNRLYWYRQTLGQGPEFLTYFQNEAQLEKSRLLSDRFSAERPKGSFSTLEIQRTEQGDSAMYLCASSLPAYEQYFGPGTRLTVT.

The J gene is TRBJ2-7, the V gene TRBV11-2; the D is unclear. The better agreement between TRBJ2-5 and the DNA end casts doubt on the J call. CDR3 length equals 14 residues. From germline, CDR1 is SGHAT and CDR2 FQNNGV. Written as DNA, the CDR3 is TGTGCCAGCAGCTTAGAACAGACCTCTTTGACCCAGTACTTC. Encoded protein: CASSLEQTSLTQYF.

This clonotype was found once. The V gene is TRBV10-3, the J gene TRBJ2-7; D is uncertain. This CDR3 has 13 amino acids. Per germline, CDR1 ENHRY and CDR2 SYGVKD. The V end lost 3 bases, the J end lost 4 bases, and 10 bases lay between the germline ends. The DNA for the CDR3 is TGTGCCATCAGTGATTTGCCCCTGTACGAGCAGTACTTC. Amino acids: CAISDLPLYEQYF.

The chain recombines TRBV18 with TRBJ2-5; maybe TRBD1 (6 bases). The CDR3 length is 16 residues. Germline V gene lookup returns CDR1 KGHSH and CDR2 LQKENI. V shed 6 bases and J shed 5 bases, with 22 bases lying between them. CDR3 in DNA: TGTGCCAGCTCGCAGAACCGGGACACGGATACGGAGACCCAGTACTTC. Its protein is CASSQNRDTDTETQYF.

The CDR3, as DNA: TGTGCCAGCAGGCCCATTTTTAGCGGGGGGTACAATGAGCAGTTCTTC. Its protein is CASRPIFSGGYNEQFF. The rearrangement uses TRBV3-1 and TRBJ2-1; 10 bases match TRBD2. J was trimmed by 4 bases and V by 6 bases; bases with no gene match: 9. The CDR3 sequence is 16 residues long. CDR1 is LGHDT, CDR2 YNNKEL, per germline (reference sequence).

This chain links TRBV5-1 with TRBJ2-7; TRBD1 matches 7 bases. CDR1 SGHRS and CDR2 YFSETQ come from the germline V gene. The CDR3 loop spans 15 amino acids. The J segment lost 2 bases and the V segment lost 5 bases, leaving 10 bases of the junction unmatched. The CDR3 reads CASSAEGAGTYEQYF. The DNA for the CDR3 is TGCGCCAGCAGTGCCGAGGGGGCAGGGACCTACGAGCAGTACTTC.

The chain recombines TRBV3-1 with TRBJ2-7; a weak D match, TRBD2 (5 bases). The length of the CDR3 is 15 residues. Germline V CDR1 and CDR2: LGHDT, YNNKEL (reference sequence). V was clipped by 5 bases and J by 2 bases, with 16 bases between them. CDR3 loop: CASSLSWLATYEQYF. CDR3 nucleotide sequence: TGTGCCAGCAGCTTATCCTGGCTAGCAACCTACGAGCAGTACTTC.

This rearrangement joins TRBV6-5 to TRBJ2-4; D is perhaps TRBD1 (7 bases). This CDR3 has 13 residues. Germline V lookup: CDR1 MNHEY, CDR2 SVGAGI. The ends were cut back, 0 bases at V and 15 bases at J, with 15 bases in the middle. The chain's CDR3 is CASSYSEGARVYF. Here the CDR3 DNA reads TGTGCCAGCAGTTACTCGGAGGGGGCTCGTGTGTACTTC.

This sequence joins TRBV29-1 and TRBJ2-3, with no clear D. This CDR3 is 12 amino acids long. Trimming shortened V by 0 bases and J by 6 bases, and 7 bases separated the two germline ends. CDR1 is SQVTM, CDR2 ANQGSEA, per germline. CDR3 residues: CSVEDLADTQYF. In DNA, the CDR3 is TGCAGCGTTGAAGATCTTGCCGATACGCAGTATTTT.

The chain employs TRBV7-9 and TRBJ1-6, with D unresolved. The CDR3 is made up of 16 amino acids. Germline CDR1 SEHNR, CDR2 FQNEAQ (reference sequence). With 1 base removed from V and 6 bases from J, the gap between germline ends came to 13 bases. CDR3: CASSLGWAGSNSPLHF. CDR3 coding DNA: TGTGCCAGCAGCTTAGGATGGGCGGGGAGTAATTCACCCCTCCACTTT. Combining the CDR3 with reference TRBV7-9 and TRBJ1-6 gives the whole variable domain DTGVSQNPRHKITKRGQNVTFRCDPISEHNRLYWYRQTLGQGPEFLTYFQNEAQLEKSRLLSDRFSAERPKGSFSTLEIQRTEQGDSAMYLCASSLGWAGSNSPLHFGNGTRLTVT.

The chain employs TRBV4-3 and TRBJ1-4; D is uncertain. Germline assignment: CDR1 LGHNA and CDR2 YSLEER. This CDR3 contains 15 residues. V was clipped by 1 base and J by 4 bases, with 10 bases between them. CDR3 amino acids: CASSQGRVNNEKLFF. CDR3 sequence (DNA): TGCGCCAGCAGCCAAGGCCGGGTAAATAATGAAAAACTGTTTTTT.

CDR3 in amino acids: CASRKTGSTDTQYF. CDR3 DNA sequence: TGTGCCAGCAGGAAGACAGGGAGCACAGATACGCAGTATTTT. V usage is TRBV7-9 and J usage is TRBJ2-3; 7 nucleotides match TRBD1. Trimming removed 6 bases from V and 0 bases from J; junction bases left unmatched: 3. This CDR3 has 14 residues. CDR1 is SEHNR and CDR2 is FQNEAQ in the germline V gene (reference sequence).

The J gene is TRBJ1-1, the V gene TRBV3-1; maybe TRBD1 (5 bases). Germline CDR1 LGHDT, CDR2 YNNKEL (reference sequence). The CDR3 is 13 residues long. Trimming took off 0 bases at V and 11 bases at J, with 13 bases between the two ends. The CDR3 loop is CASSQDGAYEAFF. The CDR3 DNA follows: TGTGCCAGCAGCCAAGATGGGGCCTACGAGGCTTTCTTT.

The rearrangement links TRBV10-3 to TRBJ1-4; perhaps TRBD1 as D (5 bases). Germline V gene data show CDR1 as ENHRY and CDR2 as SYGVKD. The CDR3 spans 13 residues. V was shortened by 11 bases and J by 7 bases, with 17 bases between the two germline ends. CDR3 residues: CASGGLEGEKLFF. The CDR3 DNA is TGTGCCTCCGGGGGTCTAGAGGGTGAAAAACTGTTTTTT.

The CDR3: CASSVGGGLETQYF. The CDR3, as DNA: TGTGCCAGCAGCGTAGGCGGGGGTCTCGAGACCCAGTACTTC. The V gene is TRBV9, the J gene TRBJ2-5; 7 bases align to TRBD2. The CDR3 extends over 14 amino acids. The V gene's germline CDR1 is SGDLS and CDR2 YYNGEE. Unmatched junction bases numbered 4, after V lost 0 bases and J lost 5 bases.

This chain uses TRBV20-1 with TRBJ1-2, with D unresolved. Trimming pared 0 bases from V and 4 bases from J, leaving 15 bases between. Germline lookup yields CDR1 DFQATT and CDR2 SNEGSKA (reference sequence). There are 15 residues in the CDR3. This CDR3 is CSARDLHTPVYGYTF. CDR3 nucleotide sequence: TGCAGTGCTAGAGATTTGCACACTCCCGTCTATGGCTACACCTTC.

The chain is built from TRBV4-2 and TRBJ1-5; tentatively, D is TRBD1 (6 bases). Per germline, CDR1 LGHNA and CDR2 YNFKEQ. Trimming removed 0 bases from V and 0 bases from J, with 12 bases in between. The CDR3 extends over 17 amino acids. CDR3 amino acids: CASSQEGGGYSNQPQHF. CDR3 bases: TGTGCCAGCAGCCAAGAAGGGGGGGGATATAGCAATCAGCCCCAGCATTTT.

The rearrangement joins TRBV10-3 to TRBJ2-4, with 8 bases matching TRBD1. The CDR3 has 17 amino acids. The V segment lost 4 bases and the J segment 13 bases; nucleotides outside the gene matches: 21. CDR1 and CDR2 from the germline V gene are ENHRY and SYGVKD. In nucleotides, the CDR3 is TGTGCCATCAGTGTGATGGGACAGGAATTTGGGAGGAAAGAGCAGTACTTC. Translated: CAISVMGQEFGRKEQYF.

At least ten counts were recorded for this clonotype. This chain uses TRBV4-1 with TRBJ2-3, with D uncertain. With 1 base removed from V and 1 base from J, the gap between germline ends came to 18 bases. Germline CDR1 MGHRA, CDR2 YSYEKL. The CDR3 has 18 residues. CDR3 in amino acids: CASSQGALSGPGTDTQYF. CDR3 DNA sequence: TGCGCCAGCAGCCAAGGGGCCCTTAGTGGGCCCGGCACAGATACGCAGTATTTT.

This clonotype was picked up a small number of times. This rearrangement joins TRBV12-3 or TRBV12-4 to TRBJ1-2; maybe TRBD1 (6 bases). V lost 6 bases and J 8 bases, leaving 16 bases between the germline ends. The CDR3 extends over 13 amino acids. CDR3 bases: TGTGCCAGCAGCCCGTTCGTCGGACAGGGCTACACCTTC. This codes for CASSPFVGQGYTF.

The rearrangement joins TRBV4-3 to TRBJ1-2; 9 nucleotides align to TRBD1. The germline V gene encodes CDR1 LGHNA and CDR2 YSLEER. The ends lost 2 bases at V and 5 bases at J; junction bases unmatched: 6. The CDR3 extends over 15 amino acids. In DNA, the CDR3 is TGCGCCAGCAGCCAAAGCCGGGACAGGGTTTATGGCTACACCTTC. Translation: CASSQSRDRVYGYTF.

This clonotype was seen a handful of times. This chain joins TRBV5-1 and TRBJ1-4; maybe TRBD1 (5 bases). Germline values: CDR1 SGHRS, CDR2 YFSETQ. The CDR3 length is 14 residues. With 3 bases removed from V and 8 bases from J, the gap between germline ends came to 14 bases. This CDR3 reads CASSSARGKEKLFF. In DNA form, the CDR3 reads TGCGCCAGCAGCTCGGCCCGGGGGAAGGAAAAACTGTTTTTT.

This sequence joins TRBV18 and TRBJ2-7; 9 positions agree with TRBD1. J lost 6 bases, V lost 0 bases, and 9 bases had no gene match. CDR3 length: 16 amino acids. Germline V CDR1 and CDR2: KGHSH, LQKENI. The CDR3 DNA is TGTGCCAGCTCACCACCGGGTGGACAGGGGCCACGCGAGCAGTACTTC. Translating gives CASSPPGGQGPREQYF.

This chain links TRBV20-1 with TRBJ2-1; 12 bases fit TRBD2. V lost 0 bases and J lost 8; bases outside the gene matches: 8. The CDR3 length is 16 residues. Germline CDR1 reads DFQATT; CDR2 reads SNEGSKA (reference sequence). CDR3: CSARDHTSGGRDEQFF. The CDR3 region has the DNA TGCAGTGCTAGAGATCACACTAGCGGGGGGCGGGATGAGCAGTTCTTC.

This chain connects TRBV28 to TRBJ1-1; TRBD1 is a possible D gene (6 bases). This CDR3 region has 17 residues. V dropped 5 bases and J dropped 3 bases, with 22 bases sitting between them. Germline V gene lookup returns CDR1 MDHEN and CDR2 SYDVKM. This CDR3 is CASSPGREQGWDTEAFF. CDR3 bases: TGTGCCAGCAGTCCCGGCAGGGAACAGGGTTGGGACACTGAAGCTTTCTTT.

The genes are TRBV4-3 and TRBJ2-1; D not resolved. Trimming pared 4 bases from V and 0 bases from J, leaving 13 bases between. The germline CDR1 and CDR2 sequences are LGHNA and YSLEER. The CDR3 is 16 residues long. The CDR3 DNA sequence: TGCGCCAGCAGCCCCCGGACCCCCAGCTCCTACAATGAGCAGTTCTTC. It specifies CASSPRTPSSYNEQFF.

A few counts support this clonotype. The chain employs TRBV20-1 and TRBJ2-7; no firm D call. This CDR3 spans 12 amino acids. Germline assignment: CDR1 DFQATT and CDR2 SNEGSKA (reference sequence). Deletions cut 5 bases from V and 6 bases from J, with 14 bases between. The CDR3 region is CSAVLPSREQYF. CDR3 in DNA: TGCAGTGCTGTACTCCCCTCTCGCGAGCAGTACTTC.

In DNA form, the CDR3 reads TGTGCCAGCACCCTTGGGGGCTCGAGGGAGACCCAGTACTTC. This encodes CASTLGGSRETQYF. The chain joins TRBV5-5 to TRBJ2-5; D possibly corresponds to TRBD1 (6 bases). V was cut by 6 bases and J by 5 bases, with 17 bases left in between. Germline assignment: CDR1 SGHKS and CDR2 YYEKEE (reference sequence). The CDR3 has 14 amino acids.

This chain uses TRBV10-3 with TRBJ2-3; 9 bases are a match to TRBD2. This CDR3 contains 15 residues. V gave up 6 bases and J gave up 0 bases; unmatched junction bases: 4. CDR1 is ENHRY and CDR2 is SYGVKD in the germline V gene. CDR3 DNA: TGTGCCATCAGCTTAGCGGGGGATAGCACAGATACGCAGTATTTT. Residues: CAISLAGDSTDTQYF.

This clonotype has a handful of counts. This chain joins TRBV12-3 or TRBV12-4 and TRBJ2-5; 10 bases are a match to TRBD2. The V segment lost 4 bases and the J segment 2 bases; nucleotides outside the gene matches: 7. This CDR3 has 16 amino acids. CDR3 sequence reads: CASSSGSGGLQETQYF. The CDR3 nucleotides read TGTGCCAGCAGTTCAGGTAGCGGGGGGCTACAAGAGACCCAGTACTTC.